A selection of T cell receptor beta chains follows, all from one sample in a study of blood T cell repertoires in COVID-19. Clones were read by immunoSEQ multiplex PCR, and TCRdb kept only the in-frame ones, dropping some. The sample lists around 200,000 clones, about 85% occurring once. The sample was peripheral blood. The receptors here all came from a woman of 80 years or more with acute or convalescent COVID-19. The CDR3 runs from the conserved cysteine through the conserved F or W. Fields, in order: D gene, J gene, V gene, clone size, CDR3 protein, CDR3 DNA. The D gene is left open where the match is weak. Size is stated for part of the rows, as once, few or many counts, or as a class when the clone is expanded.

D gene: -; J gene: TRBJ2-1; V gene: TRBV4-3; clone size: -; CDR3 protein: CASSQDFGAREQFF; CDR3 DNA: TGCGCCAGCAGCCAAGATTTTGGGGCCAGGGAGCAGTTCTTC
D gene: TRBD2; J gene: TRBJ2-1; V gene: TRBV11-2; clone size: -; CDR3 protein: CASSSSTGGSSYNEQFF; CDR3 DNA: TGTGCCAGCAGCTCCTCCACGGGGGGGAGCTCCTACAATGAGCAGTTCTTC
D gene: -; J gene: TRBJ1-1; V gene: TRBV28; clone size: -; CDR3 protein: CASSSSGTEAFF; CDR3 DNA: TGTGCCAGCAGTTCGAGCGGCACTGAAGCTTTCTTT
D gene: -; J gene: TRBJ1-1; V gene: TRBV5-1; clone size: -; CDR3 protein: CASSLEAPSNTEAFF; CDR3 DNA: TGCGCCAGCAGCTTGGAAGCCCCTTCGAACACTGAAGCTTTCTTT
D gene: TRBD2; J gene: TRBJ2-7; V gene: TRBV7-2; clone size: -; CDR3 protein: CASSLLAGAREQYF; CDR3 DNA: TGTGCCAGCAGCCTACTAGCGGGAGCGAGAGAGCAGTACTTC
D gene: TRBD2; J gene: TRBJ2-3; V gene: TRBV7-9; clone size: few; CDR3 protein: CASSLAWTSGFVTDTQYF; CDR3 DNA: TGTGCCAGCAGCTTAGCCTGGACTAGCGGGTTTGTCACAGATACGCAGTATTTT
D gene: TRBD2; J gene: TRBJ2-7; V gene: TRBV11-2; clone size: -; CDR3 protein: CASSLPGGSEQYF; CDR3 DNA: TGTGCCAGCAGCCTGCCGGGGGGGAGCGAGCAGTACTTC
D gene: -; J gene: TRBJ1-5; V gene: TRBV7-8; clone size: few; CDR3 protein: CASSLVQVPPHQPQHF; CDR3 DNA: TGTGCCAGCAGCTTAGTCCAAGTCCCACCACACCAGCCCCAGCATTTT
D gene: -; J gene: TRBJ2-1; V gene: TRBV28; clone size: -; CDR3 protein: CASSLRGGQFF; CDR3 DNA: TGTGCCAGCAGTCTAAGAGGGGGGCAGTTCTTC
D gene: TRBD1; J gene: TRBJ1-1; V gene: TRBV3-1/TRBV3-2; clone size: -; CDR3 protein: CASSHSPGQVGEAFF; CDR3 DNA: TGTGCCAGCAGCCACTCCCCAGGACAGGTTGGGGAGGCTTTCTTT
D gene: -; J gene: TRBJ2-3; V gene: TRBV3-1/TRBV3-2; clone size: -; CDR3 protein: CASSRSGATDTQYF; CDR3 DNA: TGTGCCAGCAGCCGTAGCGGAGCCACAGATACGCAGTATTTT
D gene: TRBD1; J gene: TRBJ1-2; V gene: TRBV6-2/TRBV6-3; clone size: -; CDR3 protein: CASSYSRQGSGYTF; CDR3 DNA: TGTGCCAGCAGTTACTCGCGACAGGGATCTGGCTACACCTTC
D gene: -; J gene: TRBJ2-7; V gene: TRBV3-1/TRBV3-2; clone size: -; CDR3 protein: CASSHGYEQYF; CDR3 DNA: TGTGCCAGCAGCCACGGTTACGAGCAGTACTTC
D gene: -; J gene: TRBJ2-5; V gene: TRBV19; clone size: -; CDR3 protein: CASSIDHRAEWETQYF; CDR3 DNA: TGTGCCAGTAGTATAGATCACAGGGCCGAGTGGGAGACCCAGTACTTC
D gene: TRBD1; J gene: TRBJ1-1; V gene: TRBV19; clone size: -; CDR3 protein: CASSMWTGWDTEAFF; CDR3 DNA: TGTGCCAGTAGTATGTGGACAGGGTGGGATACTGAAGCTTTCTTT
D gene: TRBD1; J gene: TRBJ1-1; V gene: TRBV6-5; clone size: -; CDR3 protein: CASSSSDRGAFF; CDR3 DNA: TGTGCCAGCAGTTCCTCGGACAGGGGAGCTTTCTTT
D gene: TRBD1; J gene: TRBJ2-1; V gene: TRBV6-6; clone size: -; CDR3 protein: CASSYPARTGGEEQFF; CDR3 DNA: TGTGCCAGCAGTTACCCTGCCCGGACAGGGGGCGAGGAGCAGTTCTTC
D gene: TRBD1; J gene: TRBJ1-2; V gene: TRBV3-1/TRBV3-2; clone size: once; CDR3 protein: CASSRDSLNYGYTF; CDR3 DNA: TGTGCCAGCAGCCGGGACAGCCTTAACTATGGCTACACCTTC
D gene: TRBD1; J gene: TRBJ1-2; V gene: TRBV9; clone size: -; CDR3 protein: CASSVVTGYGYTF; CDR3 DNA: TGTGCCAGCAGCGTAGTGACAGGGTATGGCTACACCTTC
D gene: TRBD2; J gene: TRBJ2-3; V gene: TRBV6-2/TRBV6-3; clone size: -; CDR3 protein: CASSYLAGGPGTQYF; CDR3 DNA: TGTGCCAGCAGTTACTTGGCGGGAGGGCCGGGGACGCAGTATTTT
D gene: TRBD1; J gene: TRBJ1-2; V gene: TRBV29-1; clone size: -; CDR3 protein: CSVTRDRGRSYGYTF; CDR3 DNA: TGCAGCGTTACCCGGGACAGGGGGCGAAGCTATGGCTACACCTTC
D gene: TRBD1; J gene: TRBJ1-1; V gene: TRBV7-8; clone size: few; CDR3 protein: CASSAPGTGGAFF; CDR3 DNA: TGTGCCAGCAGCGCACCCGGGACAGGGGGAGCTTTCTTT
D gene: TRBD1; J gene: TRBJ1-1; V gene: TRBV19; clone size: -; CDR3 protein: CASSSRTGMFVGFF; CDR3 DNA: TGTGCCAGTAGTTCGAGGACAGGAATGTTTGTGGGTTTCTTT
D gene: TRBD2; J gene: TRBJ2-7; V gene: TRBV27; clone size: -; CDR3 protein: CASRRSAGDSYEQYF; CDR3 DNA: TGTGCCAGCCGAAGATCGGCGGGAGACTCCTACGAGCAGTACTTC
D gene: TRBD2; J gene: TRBJ2-3; V gene: TRBV4-1; clone size: -; CDR3 protein: CASSQDRWPGRDTQYF; CDR3 DNA: TGCGCCAGCAGCCAAGATCGCTGGCCCGGGAGGGATACGCAGTATTTT
D gene: TRBD1; J gene: TRBJ2-6; V gene: TRBV11-2; clone size: -; CDR3 protein: CASSPRGQGSGANVLTF; CDR3 DNA: TGTGCCAGCAGCCCTAGGGGACAGGGTTCTGGGGCCAACGTCCTGACTTTC
D gene: TRBD1; J gene: TRBJ1-5; V gene: TRBV5-1; clone size: -; CDR3 protein: CASSSTGGFNQPQHF; CDR3 DNA: TGCGCCAGCAGCTCGACAGGGGGCTTTAATCAGCCCCAGCATTTT
D gene: -; J gene: TRBJ1-2; V gene: TRBV30; clone size: -; CDR3 protein: CAWSVGGQNGYTF; CDR3 DNA: TGTGCCTGGAGTGTAGGAGGGCAAAATGGCTACACCTTC
D gene: TRBD2; J gene: TRBJ2-5; V gene: TRBV18; clone size: -; CDR3 protein: CASSPPISQRGGRETQYF; CDR3 DNA: TGTGCCAGCTCACCACCTATTTCGCAGCGGGGAGGCAGAGAGACCCAGTACTTC
D gene: -; J gene: TRBJ1-5; V gene: TRBV5-5; clone size: -; CDR3 protein: CASSLDEGWQPQHF; CDR3 DNA: TGTGCCAGCAGCTTGGATGAGGGTTGGCAGCCCCAGCATTTT
D gene: TRBD1; J gene: TRBJ1-2; V gene: TRBV7-2; clone size: -; CDR3 protein: CASSPVTGLFVYGYTF; CDR3 DNA: TGTGCCAGCAGCCCAGTGACAGGGTTGTTCGTCTATGGCTACACCTTC
D gene: TRBD1; J gene: TRBJ1-1; V gene: TRBV19; clone size: -; CDR3 protein: CATKDREDTEAFF; CDR3 DNA: TGTGCCACTAAGGACAGGGAGGACACTGAAGCTTTCTTT
D gene: -; J gene: TRBJ2-7; V gene: TRBV6-4; clone size: -; CDR3 protein: CASRTAAEQYF; CDR3 DNA: TGTGCCAGCAGAACTGCGGCCGAGCAGTACTTC
D gene: -; J gene: TRBJ2-3; V gene: TRBV24-1; clone size: once; CDR3 protein: CATSGGLGSTDTQYF; CDR3 DNA: TGTGCCACCAGTGGAGGCTTAGGTAGCACAGATACGCAGTATTTT
D gene: -; J gene: TRBJ1-5; V gene: TRBV18; clone size: -; CDR3 protein: CASSPRGGESNQPQHF; CDR3 DNA: TGTGCCAGCTCACCCCGAGGAGGGGAGAGCAATCAGCCCCAGCATTTT
D gene: -; J gene: TRBJ2-1; V gene: TRBV7-9; clone size: -; CDR3 protein: CASSLEQGEQFF; CDR3 DNA: TGTGCCAGCAGCCTAGAGCAGGGTGAGCAGTTCTTC
D gene: TRBD2; J gene: TRBJ2-7; V gene: TRBV9; clone size: -; CDR3 protein: CASSVAGSGSYEQYF; CDR3 DNA: TGTGCCAGCAGCGTAGCAGGTAGCGGGAGTTACGAGCAGTACTTC
D gene: -; J gene: TRBJ2-7; V gene: TRBV23-1; clone size: -; CDR3 protein: CASSLNRDISYEQYF; CDR3 DNA: TGCGCCAGCAGTCTTAACCGGGACATCTCCTACGAGCAGTACTTC
D gene: -; J gene: TRBJ1-4; V gene: TRBV5-1; clone size: -; CDR3 protein: CASSLSGAANEKLFF; CDR3 DNA: TGCGCCAGCAGCTTGAGCGGGGCAGCTAATGAAAAACTGTTTTTT
D gene: TRBD1; J gene: TRBJ1-2; V gene: TRBV10-3; clone size: once; CDR3 protein: CAISEGQEDGYTF; CDR3 DNA: TGTGCCATCAGTGAGGGACAGGAGGATGGCTACACCTTC
D gene: TRBD1; J gene: TRBJ2-7; V gene: TRBV6-1; clone size: -; CDR3 protein: CASSEPLDRSYEQYF; CDR3 DNA: TGTGCCAGCAGTGAACCTCTGGACAGGAGCTACGAGCAGTACTTC
D gene: -; J gene: TRBJ1-2; V gene: TRBV19; clone size: -; CDR3 protein: CASSPGVGTFGYTF; CDR3 DNA: TGTGCCAGTAGTCCGGGGGTCGGGACCTTTGGCTACACCTTC
D gene: -; J gene: TRBJ1-4; V gene: TRBV3-1/TRBV3-2; clone size: -; CDR3 protein: CASTLGQGYEKLFF; CDR3 DNA: TGTGCCAGCACCCTAGGGCAGGGTTATGAAAAACTGTTTTTT
D gene: -; J gene: TRBJ2-7; V gene: TRBV4-1; clone size: few; CDR3 protein: CASSQDLQGVHEQYF; CDR3 DNA: TGCGCCAGCAGCCAAGACCTGCAGGGTGTCCACGAGCAGTACTTC
D gene: TRBD1; J gene: TRBJ2-1; V gene: TRBV19; clone size: few; CDR3 protein: CASRNRGNEQFF; CDR3 DNA: TGTGCCAGTAGAAACAGGGGCAATGAGCAGTTCTTC
D gene: -; J gene: TRBJ1-2; V gene: TRBV6-5; clone size: once; CDR3 protein: CASSSPWRSYGYTF; CDR3 DNA: TGTGCCAGCAGTTCCCCGTGGCGGAGCTATGGCTACACCTTC
D gene: TRBD2; J gene: TRBJ2-1; V gene: TRBV29-1; clone size: -; CDR3 protein: CSVESGLAGSYNEQFF; CDR3 DNA: TGCAGCGTTGAATCGGGCCTAGCGGGGTCCTACAATGAGCAGTTCTTC
D gene: -; J gene: TRBJ2-1; V gene: TRBV10-3; clone size: -; CDR3 protein: CAISEPGVYNEQFF; CDR3 DNA: TGTGCCATCAGTGAGCCGGGAGTGTACAATGAGCAGTTCTTC
D gene: -; J gene: TRBJ2-6; V gene: TRBV15; clone size: many; CDR3 protein: CATRPQGTNSGANVLTF; CDR3 DNA: TGTGCCACCCGACCTCAGGGGACGAACTCTGGGGCCAACGTCCTGACTTTC
D gene: -; J gene: TRBJ2-7; V gene: TRBV18; clone size: -; CDR3 protein: CASSRGPRDQGWEQYF; CDR3 DNA: TGTGCCAGCTCACGAGGCCCGCGTGACCAGGGCTGGGAGCAGTACTTC
D gene: TRBD1; J gene: TRBJ2-7; V gene: TRBV6-5; clone size: many; CDR3 protein: CAAGRQGANEQYF; CDR3 DNA: TGTGCCGCTGGGCGACAGGGGGCAAACGAGCAGTACTTC
D gene: -; J gene: TRBJ1-1; V gene: TRBV3-1/TRBV3-2; clone size: -; CDR3 protein: CASSQGVSNTEAFF; CDR3 DNA: TGTGCCAGCAGCCAGGGAGTTTCGAACACTGAAGCTTTCTTT
D gene: TRBD1; J gene: TRBJ2-3; V gene: TRBV10-3; clone size: -; CDR3 protein: CATSGTGLTDTQYF; CDR3 DNA: TGTGCCACCTCCGGGACAGGGTTGACAGATACGCAGTATTTT
D gene: TRBD2; J gene: TRBJ2-1; V gene: TRBV6-5; clone size: -; CDR3 protein: CASSPGLAVDNEQFF; CDR3 DNA: TGTGCCAGCAGTCCCGGACTAGCGGTTGACAATGAGCAGTTCTTC
D gene: TRBD1; J gene: TRBJ1-2; V gene: TRBV3-1/TRBV3-2; clone size: -; CDR3 protein: CASSQQQGKGYTF; CDR3 DNA: TGTGCCAGCAGCCAGCAACAGGGGAAGGGCTACACCTTC